One T cell receptor beta chain is described in this entry. CDR1 and CDR2 from the germline V gene are MNHNS and SASEGT. CDR3 length equals 15 residues. The trim removed 2 bases at V and 9 bases at J, leaving 8 bases unmatched. Researchers ran the PCR with 60 Vbeta and 13 Jbeta primers. Sequenced by immunoSEQ multiplex PCR; TCRdb stores in-frame clones only, minus some. The table shows 90,000 or so clones, with 55% to 70% occurring only once. The data were taken from a study of cytomegalovirus exposure and HLA in healthy donors. The receptor was isolated from a boy between 10 and 17 years old in good health and CMV-seropositive. The chain recombines TRBV6-1 with TRBJ2-4; 9 nucleotides align to TRBD2. The specimen sequenced was PBMCs. In DNA form, the CDR3 reads TGTGCCAGCAGTGAAATTGCGGGAGGGTCAGGCATTCAGTACTTC. Residues: CASSEIAGGSGIQYF.